This T cell receptor beta chain emerged from a study of blood T cell repertoires in COVID-19. CDR3 length equals 13 residues. Measured with immunoSEQ multiplex PCR; TCRdb has only the in-frame clones, and not every one. There are about 74,000 clones in the sample; around 88% occur only once, and roughly 1.9% lies in the top ten. The J gene is TRBJ1-2, the V gene TRBV21-1; TRBD1 is the table's D call, not checked against the DNA. TRBV21-1 corresponds to a pseudogene. This TCR was recovered from a woman of 80 years or more with active or convalescent COVID-19. The sequenced sample was peripheral blood. The CDR3 loop reads CASSKAHNYGYTF. The DNA for the CDR3 is TGTGCCAGCAGCAAAGCCCATAACTATGGCTACACCTTC.